The 12 T cell receptor beta chains below were found in one sample sequenced in a study of sequential checkpoint blockade in melanoma. The treatment is: randomized to nivolumab then ipilimumab (arm A) or the reverse (arm B). Here immunoSEQ multiplex PCR was the method, and the copy in TCRdb shows in-frame clones only, minus some. The sample yields more than 30,000 clones, approximately 86% seen once. The sample here was CD8+ T cells sorted from blood (inferred from file names), taken from a patient given nivolumab and ipilimumab in sequence. The receptors shown here come from a human donor with melanoma.

This chain uses TRBV28 with TRBJ2-5, with D perhaps matching TRBD1 (5 bases). The DNA matches TRBJ2-7 better at its end, which makes the J call doubtful. This CDR3 contains 14 residues. Germline CDR1 and CDR2: MDHEN and SYDVKM. This CDR3 reads CASSLPRRAHEQYF. The CDR3 DNA sequence: TGTGCCAGCAGTTTACCCCGCAGGGCCCACGAGCAGTACTTC.

The chain combines TRBV27 with TRBJ1-5; tentatively, D is TRBD1 (6 bases). V was pared by 5 bases and J by 7 bases, with 15 bases between. The CDR3 is 14 residues long. Germline CDR1 and CDR2: MNHEY and SMNVEV (reference sequence). The CDR3, as DNA: TGTGCCAGCAGTCTTACAGGGAGAGGGCAGCCCCAGCATTTT. It is translated as CASSLTGRGQPQHF.

V gene TRBV4-1 combines with J gene TRBJ2-7; 11 nucleotides align to TRBD1. This CDR3 is built from 14 residues. Looked up from germline, CDR1 is MGHRA and CDR2 is YSYEKL. J lost 7 bases, V lost 5 bases, and 7 bases had no gene match. CDR3 sequence (DNA): TGCGCCAGCAGCTTTGGACAGGGGGCGCGGGAGCAGTACTTC. This translates into CASSFGQGAREQYF.

The chain recombines TRBV19 with TRBJ2-7, with 14 bases matching TRBD2. V gave up 4 bases and J gave up 11 bases; unmatched junction bases: 7. This CDR3 comprises 14 residues. Looked up from germline, CDR1 is LNHDA and CDR2 is SQIVND (reference sequence). The CDR3 loop reads CASSNRGLAGAEYF. For the CDR3, the DNA is TGTGCCAGTAGTAACAGGGGACTAGCGGGAGCGGAGTACTTC.

CDR3 coding DNA: TGTGCCAGCAGCTCCCTCGGGACAGGGGGCTACGAGCAGTACTTC. Its translation: CASSSLGTGGYEQYF. The genes are TRBV6-6 and TRBJ2-7; the match to TRBD1 covers 11 bases. The junction had 7 bases not matched to a gene; V was cut back by 6 bases and J by 3 bases. The germline CDR1 and CDR2 sequences are MNHNY and SVGAGI (reference sequence). This CDR3 contains 15 residues.

The V gene is TRBV4-1, the J gene TRBJ1-1; D call uncertain. V was trimmed by 5 bases and J by 1 base, leaving 11 bases between them. CDR3 length equals 14 residues. CDR1 MGHRA and CDR2 YSYEKL come from the germline V gene. The DNA for the CDR3 is TGCGCCAGCAGCTTTCAGGCGGGGAACACTGAAGCTTTCTTT. This codes for CASSFQAGNTEAFF.

The chain has TRBV9 and TRBJ2-7, with D possibly matching TRBD1 (6 bases). CDR1 and CDR2 from the germline V gene are SGDLS and YYNGEE. V was pared by 0 bases and J by 4 bases, with 14 bases between. CDR3 length: 15 residues. The CDR3 DNA follows: TGTGCCAGCAGCGTAGGGGCAGGGGAAGATTACGAGCAGTACTTC. Its protein product is CASSVGAGEDYEQYF.

The V call is TRBV11-2, the J call TRBJ2-7; 9 bases are a match to TRBD1. Germline loops: CDR1 SGHAT, CDR2 FQNNGV. The CDR3 loop spans 14 amino acids. V lost 4 bases and J lost 5; bases outside the gene matches: 6. The CDR3 nucleotides read TGTGCCAGCAGCTCTATTGGACAGGGGAACGAGCAGTACTTC. Its translation: CASSSIGQGNEQYF.

The rearrangement uses TRBV30 and TRBJ2-1; 7 bases line up with TRBD2. The CDR3 is 13 residues long. V dropped 4 bases and J dropped 2; count of bases not matched to a gene: 2. Germline CDR1 GTSNPN, CDR2 SVGIG (reference sequence). The CDR3 spells CAWMGGTYNEQFF. The CDR3 DNA reads as TGTGCCTGGATGGGGGGGACCTACAATGAGCAGTTCTTC.

V usage is TRBV27 and J usage is TRBJ2-7; 9 nucleotides align to TRBD1. CDR3 length: 12 residues. From germline, CDR1 is MNHEY and CDR2 SMNVEV (reference sequence). The trim removed 4 bases at V and 6 bases at J, leaving 1 base unmatched. DNA for the CDR3: TGTGCCAGCAGTTGGGACAGGGTCGAGCAGTACTTC. Translating it yields CASSWDRVEQYF.

V gene TRBV9 combines with J gene TRBJ2-7; D may be TRBD1 (6 bases). The CDR3 sequence is 14 residues long. In germline, CDR1 is SGDLS, CDR2 YYNGEE. The V gene lost 3 bases and the J gene lost 2 bases, with 12 bases spanning the gap. CDR3 in DNA: TGTGCCAGCAGCGGAAACAGGGCCCCCTACGAGCAGTACTTC. It is translated as CASSGNRAPYEQYF.

The chain uses TRBV29-1 and TRBJ2-7; D remains unclear. CDR3 length: 13 residues. V lost 0 bases to trimming and J lost 0 bases, with 6 bases between them. In germline, CDR1 is SQVTM, CDR2 ANQGSEA. CDR3 in amino acids: CSVEDRSSYEQYF. DNA for the CDR3: TGCAGCGTTGAAGATAGGAGCTCCTACGAGCAGTACTTC.